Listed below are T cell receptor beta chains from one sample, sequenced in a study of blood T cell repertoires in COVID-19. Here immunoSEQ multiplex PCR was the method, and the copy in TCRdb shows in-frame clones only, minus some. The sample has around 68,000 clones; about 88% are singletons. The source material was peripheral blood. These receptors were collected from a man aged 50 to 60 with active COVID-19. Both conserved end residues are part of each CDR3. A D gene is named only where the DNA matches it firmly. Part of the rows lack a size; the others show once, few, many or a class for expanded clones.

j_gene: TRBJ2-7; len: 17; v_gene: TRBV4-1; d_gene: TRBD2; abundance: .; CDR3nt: TGCGCCAGCAGCCAAGATCGCTTTACTAGCGGGGTCTACGAGCAGTACTTC; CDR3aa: CASSQDRFTSGVYEQYF
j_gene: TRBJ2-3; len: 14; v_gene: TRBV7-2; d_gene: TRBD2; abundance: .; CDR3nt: TGTGCCAGCAGACGGGACGCGGGGGCAGATACGCAGTATTTT; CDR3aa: CASRRDAGADTQYF
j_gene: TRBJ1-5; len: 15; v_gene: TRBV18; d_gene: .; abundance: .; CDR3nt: TGTGCCAGCTCACCCGGGGTGTTAAGCAATCAGCCCCAGCATTTT; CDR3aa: CASSPGVLSNQPQHF
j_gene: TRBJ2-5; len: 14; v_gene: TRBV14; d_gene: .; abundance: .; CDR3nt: TGTGCCAGCAGCCAAGTCTACAGGGAAGAGACCCAGTACTTC; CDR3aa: CASSQVYREETQYF
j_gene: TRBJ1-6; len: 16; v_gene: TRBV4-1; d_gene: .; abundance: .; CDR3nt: TGCGCCAGCAGCCGACAACAGGGAGGGGTAGGTTCACCCCTCCACTTT; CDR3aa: CASSRQQGGVGSPLHF
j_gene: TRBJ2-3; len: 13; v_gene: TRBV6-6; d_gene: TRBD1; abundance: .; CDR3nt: TGTGCCAGCAGTTTCACAGGGGCAGATACGCAGTATTTT; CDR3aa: CASSFTGADTQYF
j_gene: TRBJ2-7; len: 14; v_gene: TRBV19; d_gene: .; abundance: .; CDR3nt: TGTGCCAGTAGTTTCACATTAAGCTCCTACGAGCAGTACTTC; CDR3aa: CASSFTLSSYEQYF
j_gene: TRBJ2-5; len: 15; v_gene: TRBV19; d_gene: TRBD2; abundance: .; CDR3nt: TGTGCCAGTAGTAAGGGACTAGCGGGGAGGGAGACCCAGTACTTC; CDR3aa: CASSKGLAGRETQYF
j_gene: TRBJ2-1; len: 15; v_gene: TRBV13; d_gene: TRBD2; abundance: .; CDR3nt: TGTGCCAGCAGGCCCCGGGGGGGCCGGTACAATGAGCAGTTCTTC; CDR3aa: CASRPRGGRYNEQFF
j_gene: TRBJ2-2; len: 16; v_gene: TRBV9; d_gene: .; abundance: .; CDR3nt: TGTGCCAGCAGCGTCAATGCGGCGACGAACACCGGGGAGCTGTTTTTT; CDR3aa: CASSVNAATNTGELFF
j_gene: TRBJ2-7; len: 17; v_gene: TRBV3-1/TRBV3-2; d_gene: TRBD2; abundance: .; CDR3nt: TGTGCCAGCAGCCAAGATACCGCGGGGGGCCCGACCTACGAGCAGTACTTC; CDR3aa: CASSQDTAGGPTYEQYF
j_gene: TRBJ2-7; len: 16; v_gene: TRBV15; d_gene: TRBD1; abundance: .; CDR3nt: TGTGCCACCAGCAGAGTTGACAGGGGGTCTCTCTACGAGCAGTACTTC; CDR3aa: CATSRVDRGSLYEQYF
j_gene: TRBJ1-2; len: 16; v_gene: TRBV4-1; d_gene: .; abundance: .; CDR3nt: TGCGCCAGCAGCCAAGAATTGGACTGGGCTAACTATGGCTACACCTTC; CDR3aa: CASSQELDWANYGYTF
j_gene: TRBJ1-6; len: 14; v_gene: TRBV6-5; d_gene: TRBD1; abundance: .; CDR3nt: TGTGCCAGCACCGGGACAGGGGGCGGTTCACCCCTCCACTTT; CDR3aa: CASTGTGGGSPLHF
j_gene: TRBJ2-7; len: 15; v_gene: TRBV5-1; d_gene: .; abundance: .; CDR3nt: TGCGCCAGCAGCTTGGGTATCCAGGTTGACTACGAGCAGTACTTC; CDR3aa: CASSLGIQVDYEQYF
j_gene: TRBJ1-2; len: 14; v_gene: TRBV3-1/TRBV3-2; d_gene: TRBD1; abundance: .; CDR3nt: TGTGCCAGCAGCCAACCGGGACAGGGCTATGGCTACACCTTC; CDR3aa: CASSQPGQGYGYTF
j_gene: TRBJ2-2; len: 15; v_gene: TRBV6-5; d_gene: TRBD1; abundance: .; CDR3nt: TGTGCCAGCAGTCGGACAGGGTTTGGGACCGGGGAGCTGTTTTTT; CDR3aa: CASSRTGFGTGELFF
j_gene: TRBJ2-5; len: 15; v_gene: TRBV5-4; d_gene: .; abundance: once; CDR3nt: TGTGCCAGCAGCCCCGGTGGAGGGGGGGATGAGACCCAGTACTTC; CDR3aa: CASSPGGGGDETQYF
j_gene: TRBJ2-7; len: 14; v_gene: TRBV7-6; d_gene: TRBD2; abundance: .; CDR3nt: TGTGCCAGCAGCTTTAGCGGGGGCGCCTACGAGCAGTACTTC; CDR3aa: CASSFSGGAYEQYF
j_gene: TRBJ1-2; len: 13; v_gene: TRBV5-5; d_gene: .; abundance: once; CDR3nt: TGTGCCAGCAGCCCAGGGGAAAACTATGGCTACACCTTC; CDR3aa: CASSPGENYGYTF
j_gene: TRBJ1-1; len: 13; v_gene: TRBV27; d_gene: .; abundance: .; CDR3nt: TGTGCCAGCAGTTTACAGGGAAACACTGAAGCTTTCTTT; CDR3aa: CASSLQGNTEAFF
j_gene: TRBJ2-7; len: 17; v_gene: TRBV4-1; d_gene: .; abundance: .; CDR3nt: TGCGCCAGCAGCCAAAAAGCCACGGGGACTTTTCCCTACGAGCAGTACTTC; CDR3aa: CASSQKATGTFPYEQYF
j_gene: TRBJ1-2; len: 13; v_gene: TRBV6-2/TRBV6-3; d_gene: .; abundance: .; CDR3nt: TGTGCCAGCAGTTACTCGGGAGGGTATGGCTACACCTTC; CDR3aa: CASSYSGGYGYTF
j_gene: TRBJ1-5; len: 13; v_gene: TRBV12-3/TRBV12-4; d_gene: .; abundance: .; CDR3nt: TGTGCCAGCAACCTGGGCAGCAATCAGCCCCAGCATTTT; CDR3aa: CASNLGSNQPQHF
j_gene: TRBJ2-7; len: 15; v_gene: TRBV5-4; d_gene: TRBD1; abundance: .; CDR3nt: TGTGCCAGCAGCTTAGAGGGGGCGATCTCCTACGAGCAGTACTTC; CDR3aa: CASSLEGAISYEQYF
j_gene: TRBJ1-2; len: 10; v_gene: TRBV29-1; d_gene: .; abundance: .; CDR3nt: TGCAGCGTTGAACACAATGGCTACACCTTC; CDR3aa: CSVEHNGYTF
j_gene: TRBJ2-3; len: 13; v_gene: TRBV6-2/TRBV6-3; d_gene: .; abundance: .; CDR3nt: TGTGCCAGCAGTGCAGGGCGGATAGATACGCAGTATTTT; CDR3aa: CASSAGRIDTQYF
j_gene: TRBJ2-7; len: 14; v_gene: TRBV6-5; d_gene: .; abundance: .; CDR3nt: TGTGCCAGCAGTCAACGGAGGGCCTCCTACGAGCAGTACTTC; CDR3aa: CASSQRRASYEQYF
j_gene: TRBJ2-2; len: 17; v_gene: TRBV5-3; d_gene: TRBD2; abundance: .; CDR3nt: TGTGCCAGAAGCCCCCCGCTAGCGGGGGGTCACACCGGGGAGCTGTTTTTT; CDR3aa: CARSPPLAGGHTGELFF
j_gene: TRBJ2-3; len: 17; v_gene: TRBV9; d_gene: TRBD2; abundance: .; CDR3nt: TGTGCCAGCAGCCATACCCCAACTAGCGGGGGCACAGATACGCAGTATTTT; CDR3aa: CASSHTPTSGGTDTQYF
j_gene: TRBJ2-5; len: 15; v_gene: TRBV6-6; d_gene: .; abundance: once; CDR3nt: TGTGCCAGCAGTTACTTTACAGGGTCCAGAGAGACCCAGTACTTC; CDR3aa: CASSYFTGSRETQYF
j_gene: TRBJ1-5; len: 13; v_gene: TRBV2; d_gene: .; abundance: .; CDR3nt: TGTGCCAGCACCGGGGCATCCAGGGGTCCCCAGCATTTT; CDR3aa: CASTGASRGPQHF
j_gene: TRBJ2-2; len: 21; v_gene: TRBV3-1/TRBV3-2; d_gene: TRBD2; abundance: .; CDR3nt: TGTGCCAGCAGCCAAGAGAGCGGCGGGACTAGCGGGGGGGCAAGCACCGGGGAGCTGTTTTTT; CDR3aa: CASSQESGGTSGGASTGELFF
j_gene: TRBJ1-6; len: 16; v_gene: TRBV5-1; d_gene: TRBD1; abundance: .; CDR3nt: TGCGCCAGCAGCTTGGTGGCCAGGGGGCTAGGGTCACCCCTCCACTTT; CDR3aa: CASSLVARGLGSPLHF
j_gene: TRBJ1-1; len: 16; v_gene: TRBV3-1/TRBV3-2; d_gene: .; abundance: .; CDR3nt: TGTGCCAGCAGCCAAGATCGGGGGGGGCGGAACACTGAAGCTTTCTTT; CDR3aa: CASSQDRGGRNTEAFF
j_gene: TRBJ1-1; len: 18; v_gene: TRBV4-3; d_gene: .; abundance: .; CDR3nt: TGCGCCAGCAGCCAAGAGATGGGGGCGCGGGGGGGTCGGACTGAAGCTTTCTTT; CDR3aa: CASSQEMGARGGRTEAFF
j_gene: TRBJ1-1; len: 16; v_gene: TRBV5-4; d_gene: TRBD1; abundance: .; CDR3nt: TGTGCCAGCAGAGAAGCCGGGACAGGCGTTAACACTGAAGCTTTCTTT; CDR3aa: CASREAGTGVNTEAFF
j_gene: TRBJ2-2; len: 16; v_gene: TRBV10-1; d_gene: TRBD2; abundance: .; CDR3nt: TGCGCCAGCAGCTATACCGGACTAGCTGGTGCCGGGGAGCTGTTTTTT; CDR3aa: CASSYTGLAGAGELFF
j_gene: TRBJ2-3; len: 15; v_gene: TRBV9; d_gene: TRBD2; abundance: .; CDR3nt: TGTGCCAGCAGTGCTGGGACGCGGGGGGCAGATACGCAGTATTTT; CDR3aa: CASSAGTRGADTQYF
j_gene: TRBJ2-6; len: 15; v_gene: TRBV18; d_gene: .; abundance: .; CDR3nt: TGTGCCAGCTCAGCTCAGGGTACTGGGGCCAACGTCCTGACTTTC; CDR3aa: CASSAQGTGANVLTF
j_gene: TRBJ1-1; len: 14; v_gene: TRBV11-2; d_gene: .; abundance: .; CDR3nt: TGTGCCAGCAGCTTGCAGTCAATGAACACTGAAGCTTTCTTT; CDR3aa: CASSLQSMNTEAFF